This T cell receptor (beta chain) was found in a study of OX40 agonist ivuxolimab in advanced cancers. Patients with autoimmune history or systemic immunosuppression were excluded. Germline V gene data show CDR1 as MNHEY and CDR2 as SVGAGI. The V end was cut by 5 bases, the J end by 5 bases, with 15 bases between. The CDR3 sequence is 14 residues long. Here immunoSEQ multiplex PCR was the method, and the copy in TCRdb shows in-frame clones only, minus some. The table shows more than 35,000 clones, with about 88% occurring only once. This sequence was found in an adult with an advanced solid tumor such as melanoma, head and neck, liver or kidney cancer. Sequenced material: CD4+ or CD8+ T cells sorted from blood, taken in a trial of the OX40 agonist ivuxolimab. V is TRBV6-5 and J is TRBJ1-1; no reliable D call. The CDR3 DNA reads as TGTGCCAGCAGTGAAGGCTTTTTGGGAACTGAAGCTTTCTTT. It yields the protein CASSEGFLGTEAFF.